The clone carrying this T cell receptor (beta chain) was seen a handful of times. Cohort allocation depended upon clinical history that participants reported. Assay: immunoSEQ multiplex PCR; the TCRdb copy retains only in-frame clones and omits some. The table records approximately 240,000 clones, roughly nine tenths of them present only once. Germline-derived CDR1 and CDR2 are WNHNN and SYGVQD (reference sequence). The CDR3 spans 16 residues. V gave up 1 base and J gave up 3 bases; unmatched junction bases: 4. The data originate from a study of blood T cell repertoires in COVID-19. As for the study in general: Recovered status in Cohort 3 required two negative PCRs, clearance, or symptom resolution.

The sample taken for sequencing was PBMCs or T cells enriched from blood (not recorded which). The rearrangement uses TRBV10-1 and TRBJ2-3; 10 bases align to TRBD2. The receptor was isolated from a woman aged 45-59 years in a cohort exposed to, infected with or recovered from COVID-19 (not recorded which). CDR3 DNA sequence: TGCGCCAGCAGTGAGTTGAGCGGGGGGGAGACAGATACGCAGTATTTT. It is translated as CASSELSGGETDTQYF.